This record concerns one TCR beta chain sequence. Its antigen remains unidentified. PCR used 60 Vbeta primers and 13 Jbeta primers. Authors' methods: A later analysis tallied approximately 78 million unique TCR beta chains, around 10 million of them shared. Sequencing used immunoSEQ multiplex PCR; TCRdb keeps in-frame clones, though not all of them. V, J and clone size are those of that table, while D and trimming were read from the DNA. The table has 95,000 to 150,000 clones, around 82% seen once. The data originate from a study of cytomegalovirus exposure and HLA in healthy donors. The CDR3 has 12 amino acids. The V end was cut by 2 bases, the J end by 8 bases, with 9 bases between. Looked up from germline, CDR1 is SGHTA and CDR2 is FQGNSA. Whole-study findings and limits: Rarity characterized most TCR sequences, yet some public TCRs appeared in many donors. According to an earlier analysis, most TCR beta V segments yielded productive rearrangements about 87% or about 30% of the time.

Sequenced sample: PBMCs. The chain is built from TRBV7-2 and TRBJ1-2; D unresolved. This TCR derives from a man aged 35-49 years in good health and CMV-seronegative. The CDR3: CASSLSDWGYTF. CDR3 coding DNA: TGTGCCAGCAGCTTATCGGACTGGGGCTACACCTTC.